The 25 T cell receptor beta chains below all came from one sample that was sequenced in a study of CD8 T cells in ankylosing spondylitis. Study conclusions and caveats: Within ankylosing spondylitis blood, a TCR beta motif made up of eight or nine highly homologous variants appeared to be characteristic.

TCRdb itself ran the 5' RACE reads through MiXCR, one entry per CDR3 protein. The sample yields 450,000 to 550,000 distinct CDR3 sequences, roughly 5% seen once. Antigens of these TCRs are unknown. The specimen was blood, either unsorted or a sorted T cell fraction (not recorded which). All receptors derive from a male donor with ankylosing spondylitis.

The sample holds many counts of this clonotype. The chain combines TRBV5-1 with TRBJ1-2; TRBD1 matches 8 bases. The CDR3 is 15 residues long. J was trimmed by 5 bases and V by 7 bases; bases with no gene match: 13. Germline loops: CDR1 SGHRS, CDR2 YFSETQ. The CDR3: CASSRRGTGVYGYTF. The CDR3 DNA reads as TGCGCCAGCTCCAGGCGCGGGACAGGAGTATATGGCTACACCTTC.

This clonotype was detected many times. This chain uses TRBV4-2 with TRBJ2-5; maybe TRBD2 (6 bases). Germline V gives CDR1 LGHNA, CDR2 YNFKEQ. Trimming pared 8 bases from V and 5 bases from J, leaving 18 bases between. The CDR3 totals 14 residues. The CDR3 is CASSVGGGDETQYF. CDR3 DNA sequence: TGTGCCAGCTCCGTAGGCGGAGGGGACGAGACCCAGTACTTC.

This clonotype was observed many times. The chain has TRBV4-3 and TRBJ2-7, with 8 bases fitting TRBD2. Germline trimming cut 4 bases from V and 1 base from J; bases unmatched to any gene: 9. CDR3 size: 16 residues. Germline CDR1 is LGHNA and CDR2 is YSLEER. CDR3: CASSLSLAGSSYEQYF. Here the CDR3 DNA reads TGCGCCAGCAGCCTTTCGTTAGCGGGGAGTTCCTACGAGCAGTACTTC.

J is TRBJ2-5 and V is TRBV18; 7 bases are shared with TRBD2. This CDR3 region has 14 residues. The germline gives CDR1 KGHSH, CDR2 LQKENI. V lost 8 bases, J lost 2 bases, and 8 bases stayed unmatched. CDR3 sequence: CASRPLAAQETQYF. CDR3 bases: TGTGCCAGCAGACCTCTAGCGGCACAAGAGACCCAGTACTTC.

This clonotype was seen ten or more times. This chain connects TRBV4-2 to TRBJ1-2; TRBD1 is a possible D gene (6 bases). Deletions cut 1 base from V and 0 bases from J, with 9 bases between. The CDR3 consists of 15 residues. CDR1 is LGHNA, CDR2 YNFKEQ, per germline. CDR3 sequence: CASSQGQGTNYGYTF. In nucleotides, the CDR3 is TGTGCCAGCAGCCAAGGGCAGGGGACTAACTATGGCTACACCTTC.

This clonotype has a count of ten or more. This chain joins TRBV20-1 and TRBJ2-5, with 13 bases fitting TRBD2. This CDR3 has 14 residues. CDR1 DFQATT and CDR2 SNEGSKA come from the germline V gene (reference sequence). The ends lost 4 bases at V and 2 bases at J; junction bases unmatched: 1. Here the CDR3 reads CSAKLAGGQETQYF. CDR3 bases: TGCAGTGCTAAACTAGCGGGAGGGCAAGAGACCCAGTACTTC.

This rearrangement joins TRBV6-2 or TRBV6-3 to TRBJ2-3; D unresolved. The V and J ends lost 5 bases and 0 bases respectively, with 18 bases between them. Germline V lookup: CDR1 MNHEY, CDR2 SVGEGT. The CDR3 is 17 residues long. CDR3 coding DNA: TGTGCCAGCAGTCACAGAGGAAGGGTCCCTAGCACAGATACGCAGTATTTT. Residues: CASSHRGRVPSTDTQYF.

This clonotype has a handful of counts. The chain couples TRBV12-3 or TRBV12-4 to TRBJ1-4, with TRBD1 identical over 7 bases. With 5 bases clipped from V and 6 bases from J, the junction kept 6 bases outside the gene matches. This CDR3 contains 14 residues. The CDR3 sequence is CASSQQGWDEKLFF. The CDR3 DNA reads TGTGCCAGCAGTCAACAGGGGTGGGATGAAAAACTGTTTTTT.

Many counts were recorded for this clonotype. This chain joins TRBV7-2 and TRBJ2-1; D could derive from TRBD1 or TRBD2 (5 bases each). The CDR3 has 15 residues. The V end lost 3 bases, the J end lost 0 bases, and 9 bases lay between the germline ends. Per germline, CDR1 SGHTA and CDR2 FQGNSA. The CDR3: CASSFWGSSYNEQFF. The CDR3 DNA reads TGTGCCAGCAGCTTTTGGGGGAGCTCCTACAATGAGCAGTTCTTC.

The genes are TRBV6-1 and TRBJ1-5; D gene unclear. V was trimmed by 3 bases and J by 1 base, leaving 4 bases between them. The CDR3 is made up of 13 amino acids. Germline V gene data show CDR1 as MNHNS and CDR2 as SASEGT. DNA for the CDR3: TGTGCCAGCAGTGAGAGGAGCAATCAGCCCCAGCATTTT. This gives the protein CASSERSNQPQHF.

There are many counts of this clonotype. J is TRBJ2-2 and V is TRBV6-2 or TRBV6-3; 7 positions match TRBD2. The CDR3 is 14 amino acids. The germline V gene has CDR1 MNHEY and CDR2 SVGEGT. Trimming cost V 6 bases and J 8 bases; bases outside gene matches: 9. The CDR3 DNA follows: TGTGCCAGCAGCCGACCTAGCGGTTTTGGGGAGCTGTTTTTT. Protein sequence: CASSRPSGFGELFF.

This clonotype was counted at least ten times. V is TRBV25-1 and J is TRBJ2-1; D is possibly TRBD2 (6 bases). Germline V gene lookup returns CDR1 MGHDK and CDR2 SYGVNS. V was cut by 3 bases and J by 3 bases, with 12 bases left in between. The CDR3 length is 15 residues. DNA of the CDR3: TGTGCCAGCAGTGAGGTCCAGGGAGGCTACAATGAGCAGTTCTTC. Translation: CASSEVQGGYNEQFF.

Ten or more counts support this clonotype. The V and J genes are TRBV2 and TRBJ2-5; D is possibly TRBD1 or TRBD2 (5 bases each). The CDR3 contains 13 residues. With 6 bases removed from V and 2 bases from J, the gap between germline ends came to 10 bases. Germline lookup yields CDR1 SNHLY and CDR2 FYNNEI. The CDR3 coding sequence is TGTGCCAGCAGGAGGGGACCTCAAGAGACCCAGTACTTC. Amino acid sequence: CASRRGPQETQYF.

This clonotype was observed many times. This chain joins TRBV20-1 and TRBJ2-5, with a weak D call TRBD2 (6 bases). The CDR3 is made up of 12 amino acids. Trimming shortened V by 6 bases and J by 4 bases, and 12 bases separated the two germline ends. Germline V gene sequence: CDR1 DFQATT, CDR2 SNEGSKA (reference sequence). The CDR3 spells CSARERTETQYF. CDR3 DNA sequence: TGCAGTGCCCGGGAGCGCACAGAGACCCAGTACTTC.

This clonotype was picked up many times. The J gene is TRBJ1-1, the V gene TRBV6-5; D gene ambiguous. CDR3 length equals 13 residues. The V end was cut by 2 bases, the J end by 11 bases, with 15 bases between. Germline CDR1 is MNHEY and CDR2 is SVGAGI. The CDR3 region is CASSYRSLGSAFF. Written as DNA, the CDR3 is TGTGCCAGCAGTTACAGGTCCTTGGGTTCGGCTTTCTTT.

Many counts were recorded for this clonotype. The J gene is TRBJ1-4, the V gene TRBV4-3; D is unclear. V was cut by 0 bases and J by 0 bases, with 8 bases left in between. Germline CDR1 reads LGHNA; CDR2 reads YSLEER. The CDR3 loop spans 16 amino acids. DNA of the CDR3: TGCGCCAGCAGCCAAGATGGGAGACCAACTAATGAAAAACTGTTTTTT. Amino acid sequence: CASSQDGRPTNEKLFF.

The chain uses TRBV27 and TRBJ2-7; 9 nucleotides line up with TRBD2. From germline, CDR1 is MNHEY and CDR2 SMNVEV (reference sequence). CDR3 length equals 16 residues. V gave up 6 bases and J gave up 9 bases; unmatched junction bases: 18. In DNA form, the CDR3 reads TGTGCCAGCAGCCTACACCCCGGCGGGAGGGCCAGGGGGCAGTACTTC. The encoded protein is CASSLHPGGRARGQYF.

This clonotype appeared a few times. The gene calls are TRBV7-9 and TRBJ2-3; 11 bases map to TRBD1. J lost 5 bases, V lost 6 bases, and 7 bases had no gene match. From germline, CDR1 is SEHNR and CDR2 FQNEAQ (reference sequence). The CDR3 has 15 residues. The CDR3 loop is CASSPRDRGVDTQYF. The DNA for the CDR3 is TGTGCCAGCAGTCCCCGGGACAGGGGGGTAGATACGCAGTATTTT. Complete variable domain (other parts from reference TRBV7-9 and TRBJ2-3): DTGVSQNPRHKITKRGQNVTFRCDPISEHNRLYWYRQTLGQGPEFLTYFQNEAQLEKSRLLSDRFSAERPKGSFSTLEIQRTEQGDSAMYLCASSPRDRGVDTQYFGPGTRLTVL.

The chain recombines TRBV4-1 with TRBJ2-2, with D unresolved. V was cut by 1 base and J by 3 bases, with 3 bases left in between. The CDR3 loop spans 13 amino acids. CDR1 and CDR2 from the germline V gene are MGHRA and YSYEKL. The CDR3 loop reads CASSQVYTGELFF. For the CDR3, the DNA is TGCGCCAGCAGCCAAGTCTACACCGGGGAGCTGTTTTTT.

This clonotype was seen ten or more times. Given a much more abundant clone one base away, this may be a read error. The rearrangement links TRBV7-8 to TRBJ2-5; unclear D gene. The germline V gene encodes CDR1 SGHVS and CDR2 FQNEAQ. The CDR3 contains 11 residues. DNA for the CDR3: TGTGCCAGCAGCTACCAACAGACCCAGTACTTC. It specifies CASSYQQTQYF.

The chain recombines TRBV12-3 or TRBV12-4 with TRBJ2-1; a weak D match, TRBD2 (6 bases). Trimming shortened V by 0 bases and J by 4 bases, and 22 bases separated the two germline ends. The CDR3 spans 19 residues. In DNA form, the CDR3 reads TGTGCCAGCAGTTTAGCGCTGCTCGGGGGAAGCAGACTATACAATGAGCAGTTCTTC. This sequence encodes CASSLALLGGSRLYNEQFF.

In its sample, this clonotype was seen many times. The rearrangement uses TRBV20-1 and TRBJ2-5; unclear D gene. Trimming left V 5 bases short and J 7 bases short, with 11 bases between. The CDR3 runs 11 residues. Germline CDR1 is DFQATT and CDR2 is SNEGSKA (reference sequence). The CDR3 DNA reads as TGCAGTGCTGAACTAAGAGGGACCCAGTACTTC. It codes for CSAELRGTQYF.

This clonotype appeared many times. The CDR3 region is CSVEETASTDTQYF. The CDR3 DNA follows: TGCAGCGTTGAAGAGACAGCCAGCACAGATACGCAGTATTTT. The chain joins TRBV29-1 to TRBJ2-3; TRBD1 might be the D (5 bases). The CDR3 is 14 residues long. The V gene lost 0 bases and the J gene lost 0 bases, with 7 bases spanning the gap. In germline, CDR1 is SQVTM, CDR2 ANQGSEA.

The sample holds many counts of this clonotype. This chain joins TRBV5-6 and TRBJ2-7; either TRBD1 or TRBD2 may fit D (5 bases each). Germline CDR1 and CDR2: SGHDT and YYEEEE. The length of the CDR3 is 13 residues. Trimming took 6 bases from V and 3 from J, leaving 13 bases between them. This CDR3 reads CASISLGDYEQYF. CDR3 in DNA: TGTGCCAGCATCTCGCTGGGGGACTACGAGCAGTACTTC.

This clonotype was detected ten times or more. The rearrangement uses TRBV28 and TRBJ1-2, with D maybe TRBD1 (5 bases). The CDR3 length is 12 residues. Germline V gives CDR1 MDHEN, CDR2 SYDVKM. The germline V and J ends were trimmed by 6 bases and 4 bases, with 9 bases remaining between them. In DNA, the CDR3 is TGTGCCAGCAGCAAGGGACTCTATGGCTACACCTTC. This codes for CASSKGLYGYTF.